One and the same sample provided the 10 T cell receptor beta chains below, sequenced in a study of cytomegalovirus exposure and HLA in healthy donors. PCR used 60 Vbeta primers and 13 Jbeta primers. Data came from immunoSEQ multiplex PCR; TCRdb stores just in-frame clones and leaves some out. The sample's table shows approximately 110,000 clones. Material for sequencing was PBMCs. Receptors were obtained from a man aged 18 to 29 in good health and CMV-seronegative.

Judged by frequency, this clone is medium-sized (0.01 to 0.1%). The V gene is TRBV4-1, the J gene TRBJ2-7; 8 nucleotides match TRBD1. J gave up 2 bases and V 4 bases, and 7 bases lay outside the gene matches. The germline gives CDR1 MGHRA, CDR2 YSYEKL. CDR3 size: 15 residues. CDR3 DNA: TGCGCCAGCAGCCCCGGACAGGGAGGAACCTACGAGCAGTACTTC. It codes for CASSPGQGGTYEQYF.

The chain carries TRBV5-1 and TRBJ2-7; 7 nucleotides match TRBD2. CDR3 size: 15 residues. Trimming removed 4 bases from V and 3 bases from J; junction bases left unmatched: 10. The V gene's germline CDR1 is SGHRS and CDR2 YFSETQ. CDR3 amino acids: CASSPTARGSYEQYF. For the CDR3, the DNA is TGCGCCAGCAGCCCTACCGCGCGGGGGAGCTACGAGCAGTACTTC.

The chain combines TRBV6-1 with TRBJ1-1; no reliable D call. Trimming stripped 7 bases from V and 2 bases from J, with 14 bases between. Germline CDR1 and CDR2: MNHNS and SASEGT. The CDR3 is made up of 14 amino acids. CDR3: CASNTGEPNTEAFF. In DNA form, the CDR3 reads TGTGCCAGCAATACGGGAGAACCTAACACTGAAGCTTTCTTT.

The chain combines TRBV10-3 with TRBJ1-2; 12 bases are shared with TRBD1. J gave up 6 bases and V 4 bases, and 3 bases lay outside the gene matches. The CDR3 runs 14 residues. The germline CDR1 and CDR2 sequences are ENHRY and SYGVKD. The CDR3 sequence: CAISGGTGGDGYTF. CDR3 coding DNA: TGTGCCATCAGTGGGGGGACAGGGGGCGATGGCTACACCTTC.

The CDR3 nucleotides are TGTGCCAGCAGCCCCGCGGGCTGGGATGAGCAGTTCTTC. Amino acids: CASSPAGWDEQFF. The chain couples TRBV7-6 to TRBJ2-1; D may be TRBD2 (5 bases). Germline CDR1 SGHVS, CDR2 FNYEAQ. V shed 5 bases and J shed 8 bases, with 13 bases lying between them. The CDR3 runs 13 residues.

The gene calls are TRBV5-4 and TRBJ2-3; D ambiguous. Germline loops: CDR1 SGHNT, CDR2 YYREEE (reference sequence). CDR3 length equals 15 residues. V lost 0 bases and J 2 bases, leaving 10 bases between the germline ends. CDR3 sequence reads: CASSLVGVDTDTQYF. CDR3 DNA sequence: TGTGCCAGCAGCTTGGTCGGAGTCGACACAGATACGCAGTATTTT.

This chain joins TRBV11-2 and TRBJ2-2; perhaps TRBD1 as D (6 bases). CDR1 and CDR2 from the germline V gene are SGHAT and FQNNGV. The CDR3 has 14 residues. V was trimmed by 7 bases and J by 2 bases, leaving 11 bases between them. CDR3 sequence reads: CASTGQTNTGELFF. DNA for the CDR3: TGTGCCAGCACCGGACAGACAAACACCGGGGAGCTGTTTTTT.

V gene TRBV5-1 combines with J gene TRBJ2-3, with D perhaps TRBD2 (6 bases). This CDR3 is built from 14 residues. The germline gives CDR1 SGHRS, CDR2 YFSETQ. V was pared by 0 bases and J by 3 bases, with 8 bases between. Here the CDR3 reads CASSLGGVTDTQYF. The CDR3 DNA sequence: TGCGCCAGCAGCTTGGGGGGGGTGACAGATACGCAGTATTTT.

The CDR3 spells CASSQEEVVSPLHF. CDR3 DNA: TGTGCCAGCAGCCAAGAGGAGGTTGTTTCACCCCTCCACTTT. J is TRBJ1-6 and V is TRBV4-2; no firm D call. Germline-derived CDR1 and CDR2 are LGHNA and YNFKEQ. The CDR3 is made up of 14 amino acids. Trimming pared 0 bases from V and 9 bases from J, leaving 9 bases between.

This chain joins TRBV15 and TRBJ1-1; D unresolved. V was pared by 3 bases and J by 5 bases, with 16 bases between. The germline V gene encodes CDR1 LNHNV and CDR2 YYDKDF (reference sequence). The CDR3 loop spans 15 amino acids. The CDR3 protein is CATSRLEASRTEAFF. The CDR3 DNA follows: TGTGCCACCAGCAGGCTCGAGGCAAGTCGAACTGAAGCTTTCTTT.